These T cell receptor beta chains were read from a single sample in a study of OX40 agonist ivuxolimab in advanced cancers. Repertoires were generated with immunoSEQ multiplex PCR, while TCRdb's copy carries only in-frame clones and drops some. Here the sample spans tens of thousands of clones, 88% being singletons. Here the sequenced sample was CD4+ or CD8+ T cells sorted from blood, taken in a trial of the OX40 agonist ivuxolimab. The receptors stem from an adult with an advanced solid tumor such as melanoma, head and neck, liver or kidney cancer. Both conserved end residues are part of each CDR3. The D gene is left open where the match is weak. Clone size is stated in some rows and not others, as once, few, many or a class when expanded.

j_call	d_call	clone_size	v_call	cdr3_nt	cdr3_aa
TRBJ2-2	TRBD2	once	TRBV7-2	TGTGCCAGCAGCTTTCAGACTAGCGGGCCGACCGGGGAGCTGTTTTTT	CASSFQTSGPTGELFF
TRBJ2-2	.	.	TRBV29-1	TGCAGCGTTGCGGGGCTCGGGGAGCTGTTTTTT	CSVAGLGELFF
TRBJ2-1	.	.	TRBV11-3	TGTGCCAGCAGCCTGATGAGCGGAGTCGTATACAATGAGCAGTTCTTC	CASSLMSGVVYNEQFF
TRBJ2-6	.	.	TRBV4-1	TGCGCCAGCAGCCAAGATCCAGGAGGGGCCAACGTCCTGACTTTC	CASSQDPGGANVLTF
TRBJ2-2	TRBD2	.	TRBV2	TGTGCCAGCAGTGAATGGGAGGGGCAGACCGGGGAGCTGTTTTTT	CASSEWEGQTGELFF
TRBJ1-1	.	.	TRBV5-1	TGCGCCAGCAGCCTCGGACTGATGAACACTGAAGCTTTCTTT	CASSLGLMNTEAFF
TRBJ2-7	.	.	TRBV5-6	TGTGCCAGCAGCCATTTTCGGACAGCCGCCTCCTACGAGCAGTACTTC	CASSHFRTAASYEQYF
TRBJ2-1	.	.	TRBV28	TGTGCCAGCAGTTTAATTGGCGCCATGGGGGTCAATGAGCAGTTCTTC	CASSLIGAMGVNEQFF
TRBJ2-7	.	.	TRBV5-1	TGCGCCAGCAGCTTGGGCGGGACAGAGTACGAGCAGTACTTC	CASSLGGTEYEQYF
TRBJ2-3	.	.	TRBV6-1	TGTGCCAGCAGGGCGGGTCACAGCGCAGATACGCAGTATTTT	CASRAGHSADTQYF
TRBJ1-2	.	.	TRBV28	TGTGCCAGCGGAACCATAGGTCTTGGCTACACCTTC	CASGTIGLGYTF
TRBJ2-7	.	.	TRBV28	TGTGCCAGCAGTGTCGGCGGTGTGGGCCCCTACGAGCAGTACTTC	CASSVGGVGPYEQYF
TRBJ2-1	TRBD2	.	TRBV7-9	TGTGCCAGCAGCCCCGCCAGCGGGAACTACAATGAGCAGTTCTTC	CASSPASGNYNEQFF
TRBJ1-4	.	.	TRBV28	TGTGCCACTGGCAGCCTTAATGAAAAACTGTTTTTT	CATGSLNEKLFF
TRBJ2-7	TRBD1	.	TRBV4-1	TGCGCCAGCAGCCCTGGGACAGGGGCCTACGAGCAGTACTTC	CASSPGTGAYEQYF
TRBJ1-2	.	few	TRBV28	TGTGCCGCCTCCGGGGCCTATGGCTACACCTTC	CAASGAYGYTF
TRBJ2-5	TRBD2	.	TRBV5-1	TGCGCCAGCAACTACGGACTAGCGGGAGGGGTGGGAGAGACCCAGTACTTC	CASNYGLAGGVGETQYF
TRBJ1-6	.	.	TRBV6-5	TGTGCCAGCAGTAGAAAAAGAAATTCACCCCTCCACTTT	CASSRKRNSPLHF
TRBJ2-1	.	.	TRBV11-3	TGTGCCAGCAGCTTGACGTGGCAGGGAGGTGGCAATGAGCAGTTCTTC	CASSLTWQGGGNEQFF
TRBJ2-2	.	few	TRBV2	TGTGCCAGCAGTGGGGTGGGACACCGGACGGGGACCGGGGAGCTGTTTTTT	CASSGVGHRTGTGELFF
TRBJ2-6	TRBD1	.	TRBV9	TGTGCCAGCACCCGGACAGGCACCTCTGGGGCCAACGTCCTGACTTTC	CASTRTGTSGANVLTF
TRBJ1-5	.	.	TRBV30	TGTGCCTGGACGTCCCGGGGGATCAATCAGCCCCAGCATTTT	CAWTSRGINQPQHF